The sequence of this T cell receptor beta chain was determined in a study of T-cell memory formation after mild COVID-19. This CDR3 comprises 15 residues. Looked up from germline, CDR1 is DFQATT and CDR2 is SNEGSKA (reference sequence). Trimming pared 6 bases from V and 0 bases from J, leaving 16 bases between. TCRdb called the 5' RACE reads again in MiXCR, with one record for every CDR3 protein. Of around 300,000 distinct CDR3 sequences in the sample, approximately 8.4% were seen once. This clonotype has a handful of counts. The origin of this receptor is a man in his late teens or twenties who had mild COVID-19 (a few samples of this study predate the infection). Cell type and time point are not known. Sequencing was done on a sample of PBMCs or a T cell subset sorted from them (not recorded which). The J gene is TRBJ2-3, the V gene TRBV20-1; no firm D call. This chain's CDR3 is CSALGPGASTDTQYF. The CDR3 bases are TGCAGTGCCCTAGGCCCCGGTGCTAGCACAGATACGCAGTATTTT.